These T cell receptor beta chains were read from a single sample in a study of T cells in Graves' hyperthyroidism and ophthalmopathy. MiXCR was run by TCRdb on the multiplex PCR reads, yielding one entry per CDR3 protein. This table has fewer than 600,000 distinct CDR3 sequences, around 15% appearing once. The sequenced material came from blood. These receptors came from a woman aged 40-49 years with Graves' hyperthyroidism. CDR3s include the opening cysteine and the closing phenylalanine or tryptophan. D genes are given only for firm matches. Not all rows give a size; the values are once, few, many and, for expanded clones, a class.

TRBV6-1	TRBJ1-1	TRBD1	few	CASRQGAVTEAFF	TGTGCCAGCAGACAGGGGGCCGTCACTGAAGCTTTCTTT
TRBV19	TRBJ2-2	TRBD2	NA	CASGTRGGRGLAGITGELFF	TGTGCCAGTGGAACGCGGGGGGGGAGGGGACTAGCGGGAATCACCGGGGAGCTGTTTTTT
TRBV7-2	TRBJ2-7	NA	NA	CASRLGPSYEQYF	TGTGCCAGCAGGTTAGGGCCTAGCTACGAGCAGTACTTC
TRBV28	TRBJ2-7	NA	many	CASSLSVTNYEQYF	TGTGCCAGCAGTTTGTCGGTGACAAACTACGAGCAGTACTTC
TRBV7-2	TRBJ2-1	NA	NA	CASSRRQGVNEQFF	TGTGCCAGCAGCCGTCGTCAGGGCGTAAATGAGCAGTTCTTC
TRBV2	TRBJ2-1	NA	few	CASSGNSGNSYNEQFF	TGTGCCAGCAGTGGGAACTCGGGGAACTCCTACAATGAGCAGTTCTTC
TRBV7-9	TRBJ1-6	NA	NA	CASSLFGTENSPLHF	TGTGCCAGCAGCTTATTTGGAACGGAAAATTCACCCCTCCACTTT
TRBV5-6	TRBJ2-7	TRBD1	few	CASIKSPFGRQGAVYEQYF	TGTGCCAGCATCAAAAGTCCCTTCGGTAGACAGGGGGCTGTCTACGAGCAGTACTTC
TRBV7-8	TRBJ2-3	TRBD1	many	CASSPLTGGTDTQYF	TGTGCCAGCAGCCCCCTGACAGGGGGCACAGATACGCAGTATTTT
TRBV28	TRBJ2-7	TRBD2	many	CASSLGGLAWDEQYF	TGTGCCAGCAGTTTGGGAGGACTAGCGTGGGACGAGCAGTACTTC
TRBV12-3/TRBV12-4	TRBJ2-1	TRBD1	many	CASSLQGDEQFF	TGTGCCAGCAGTCTACAGGGGGACGAGCAGTTCTTC
TRBV7-2	TRBJ2-3	NA	NA	CASSHFGEVADTQYF	TGTGCCAGCAGCCACTTCGGGGAAGTGGCAGATACGCAGTATTTT
TRBV4-1	TRBJ2-7	TRBD1	few	CASSHNGQVEYEQYF	TGCGCCAGCAGCCATAACGGACAGGTAGAATACGAGCAGTACTTC
TRBV11-3	TRBJ2-7	TRBD2	few	CASSLVPPSGSYYEQYF	TGTGCCAGCAGCTTAGTTCCGCCTAGCGGGAGTTATTACGAGCAGTACTTC
TRBV11-2	TRBJ2-7	NA	many	CASSFPGPLRGEQYF	TGTGCCAGCAGCTTTCCGGGACCTCTCCGAGGGGAGCAGTACTTC
TRBV18	TRBJ1-1	TRBD1	many	CASSPGQANTEAFF	TGTGCCAGCTCACCGGGACAGGCGAACACTGAAGCTTTCTTT
TRBV28	TRBJ2-7	TRBD1	many	CASSPTGALSYEQYF	TGTGCCAGCTCCCCTACAGGGGCCCTCTCCTACGAGCAGTACTTC
TRBV29-1	TRBJ2-3	NA	many	CSVEDRVSSQTDTQYF	TGCAGCGTTGAAGATCGGGTATCATCTCAAACAGATACGCAGTATTTT
TRBV27	TRBJ2-1	TRBD2	many	CASSYTSGDYNEQFF	TGTGCCAGCAGTTATACTAGCGGGGACTACAATGAGCAGTTCTTC
TRBV7-9	TRBJ2-1	NA	few	CASSLVQVYNEQFF	TGTGCCAGCAGCTTAGTCCAGGTCTACAATGAGCAGTTCTTC
TRBV29-1	TRBJ2-1	NA	NA	CSVEDRGGNYNEQFF	TGCAGCGTTGAAGATCGTGGCGGGAACTACAATGAGCAGTTCTTC
TRBV9	TRBJ2-5	TRBD2	NA	CASSGSGSGETQYF	TGTGCCAGCAGCGGCAGCGGGAGCGGCGAGACCCAGTACTTC
TRBV27	TRBJ1-6	NA	few	CASSPRVRNSPLHF	TGTGCCAGCAGTCCTCGGGTTCGGAATTCACCCCTCCACTTT
TRBV18	TRBJ1-2	TRBD1	many	CASSPDREYGYTF	TGTGCCAGCTCACCCGACAGGGAATATGGCTACACCTTC
TRBV2	TRBJ2-5	TRBD2	NA	CASSEWQGGLNETQYF	TGTGCCAGCAGTGAATGGCAGGGAGGGCTGAATGAGACCCAGTACTTC
TRBV13	TRBJ2-1	NA	many	CASSPRGMKSYNEQFF	TGTGCCAGCAGCCCAAGGGGGATGAAGTCCTACAATGAGCAGTTCTTC
TRBV29-1	TRBJ2-1	NA	many	CSVEEEGLLDEQFF	TGCAGCGTTGAAGAAGAGGGCTTACTGGATGAGCAGTTCTTC
TRBV29-1	TRBJ2-1	TRBD2	NA	CSVERAGTHNEQFF	TGCAGCGTTGAACGAGCGGGAACCCACAATGAGCAGTTCTTC
TRBV20-1	TRBJ2-5	TRBD2	few	CSASYLAGETQYF	TGCAGTGCTAGTTATCTAGCGGGAGAGACCCAGTACTTC
TRBV28	TRBJ2-5	NA	few	CASSLLVGVGETQYF	TGTGCCAGCAGTTTACTAGTCGGAGTTGGAGAGACCCAGTACTTC
TRBV13	TRBJ2-3	NA	many	CASSLASQGTDTQYF	TGTGCCAGCAGCTTAGCCTCGCAGGGCACAGATACGCAGTATTTT
TRBV5-6	TRBJ1-3	TRBD1	NA	CASSSRTGGYLSGNTIYF	TGTGCCAGCAGCTCAAGGACAGGGGGCTACCTCTCTGGAAACACCATATATTTT
TRBV2	TRBJ2-1	TRBD2	many	CARQGLAGDLEQFF	TGTGCCAGACAGGGACTAGCGGGAGATCTTGAGCAGTTCTTC
TRBV3-1	TRBJ1-1	NA	NA	CASSQLVARGAEAFF	TGTGCCAGCAGCCAGCTTGTGGCCAGGGGAGCTGAAGCTTTCTTT
TRBV24-1	TRBJ2-1	NA	NA	CGFFTGANNEQFF	TGTGGCTTTTTCACTGGGGCGAACAATGAGCAGTTCTTC
TRBV20-1	TRBJ2-1	TRBD2	few	CSARVPGLALYNEQFF	TGCAGTGCTAGGGTACCGGGACTAGCGTTATACAATGAGCAGTTCTTC
TRBV7-9	TRBJ2-1	TRBD1	many	CASNHTGTGEDEQFF	TGTGCCAGCAACCATACCGGGACAGGGGAGGATGAGCAGTTCTTC
TRBV7-9	TRBJ2-1	TRBD2	many	CASSLSSGSRSEQFF	TGTGCCAGCAGCTTAAGTAGCGGGAGTAGGTCTGAGCAGTTCTTC
TRBV2	TRBJ2-3	TRBD2	many	CASSDTSGPSDTQYF	TGTGCCAGCAGTGACACTAGCGGACCTTCAGATACGCAGTATTTT
TRBV19	TRBJ2-1	NA	few	CASSMRAAPYNEQFF	TGTGCCAGTAGTATGCGGGCGGCACCTTACAATGAGCAGTTCTTC
TRBV20-1	TRBJ2-2	TRBD2	many	CSARLAGGPMNTGELFF	TGCAGTGCTAGACTAGCGGGAGGGCCTATGAACACCGGGGAGCTGTTTTTT
TRBV6-5	TRBJ2-7	TRBD2	NA	CASIASGNYEQYF	TGTGCCAGCATCGCTAGCGGGAACTACGAGCAGTACTTC
TRBV29-1	TRBJ2-7	TRBD2	few	CSVGEGSYEQYF	TGCAGCGTCGGGGAGGGGAGCTACGAGCAGTACTTC
TRBV2	TRBJ1-1	TRBD1	many	CASSPGQGGGMNTEAFF	TGTGCCAGCAGTCCGGGACAGGGGGGGGGTATGAACACTGAAGCTTTCTTT
TRBV5-1	TRBJ2-3	TRBD2	NA	CASSPRGGTSGRDTQYF	TGCGCCAGCAGCCCTCGAGGGGGGACTAGCGGGAGAGATACGCAGTATTTT